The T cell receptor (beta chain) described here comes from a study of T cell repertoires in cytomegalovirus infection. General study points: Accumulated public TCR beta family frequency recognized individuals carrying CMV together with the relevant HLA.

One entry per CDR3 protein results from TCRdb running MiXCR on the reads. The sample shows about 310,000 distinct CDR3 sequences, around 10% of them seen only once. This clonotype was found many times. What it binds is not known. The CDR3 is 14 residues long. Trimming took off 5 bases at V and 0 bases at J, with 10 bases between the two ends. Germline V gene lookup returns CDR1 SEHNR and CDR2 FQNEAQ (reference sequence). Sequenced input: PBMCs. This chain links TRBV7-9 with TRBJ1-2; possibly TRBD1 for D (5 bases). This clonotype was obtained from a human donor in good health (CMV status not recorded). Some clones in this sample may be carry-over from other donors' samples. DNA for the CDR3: TGTGCCAGCAGCCGGACATCCACTAACTATGGCTACACCTTC. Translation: CASSRTSTNYGYTF.